This TCR beta chain was found in a study of blood T cell repertoires in COVID-19. Produced via immunoSEQ multiplex PCR; TCRdb's table is partial and in-frame only. The table lists about 370,000 clones, 80% to 90% of them singletons. Losses at the gene ends were 0 bases for V and 3 bases for J; bases not matched to a gene: 10. CDR1 is LGHNA and CDR2 is YSLEER in the germline V gene. CDR3 length equals 18 residues. The sequencing input was PBMCs or T cells enriched from blood (not recorded which). The receptor comes from a man between 18 and 35 years old who had recovered from COVID-19. The chain carries TRBV4-3 and TRBJ2-4; 8 nucleotides match TRBD2. The CDR3 nucleotides are TGCGCCAGCAGCCAAGATAGCGGGGTACGAATCGGCAAAAACATTCAGTACTTC. It specifies CASSQDSGVRIGKNIQYF.